This T cell receptor beta chain derives from a study of CD8 T cells in Susac syndrome. V dropped 3 bases and J dropped 3 bases, with 8 bases sitting between them. CDR1 and CDR2 from the germline V gene are ENHRY and SYGVKD. The CDR3 spans 13 residues. TCR beta sequencing covered blood CD8+ and CD4+ T cells. Healthy donors acted as controls, with matching for age and sex. TEMRA cells were FACS-enriched, unlike CD8+ and CD4+ T cells, which were negatively isolated. Random hexamers were used to reverse transcribe an amount of 0.5 to 1 ug RNA. Across 54 Vbeta and 13 Jbeta, TCR beta CDR3 was amplified with immunoSEQ multiplex PCR. TCRdb independently ran MiXCR on the immunoSEQ multiplex PCR reads; one entry per CDR3 protein. The repertoire holds 60,000 to 75,000 distinct CDR3 sequences, with roughly 94% as singletons.

The chain has TRBV10-3 and TRBJ1-1; no clear D. The receptor comes from a human donor in good health. Specimen: CD8+ T cells from PBMCs. CDR3: CAISDAIYTEAFF. In DNA, the CDR3 is TGTGCCATCAGTGACGCCATTTACACTGAAGCTTTCTTT.